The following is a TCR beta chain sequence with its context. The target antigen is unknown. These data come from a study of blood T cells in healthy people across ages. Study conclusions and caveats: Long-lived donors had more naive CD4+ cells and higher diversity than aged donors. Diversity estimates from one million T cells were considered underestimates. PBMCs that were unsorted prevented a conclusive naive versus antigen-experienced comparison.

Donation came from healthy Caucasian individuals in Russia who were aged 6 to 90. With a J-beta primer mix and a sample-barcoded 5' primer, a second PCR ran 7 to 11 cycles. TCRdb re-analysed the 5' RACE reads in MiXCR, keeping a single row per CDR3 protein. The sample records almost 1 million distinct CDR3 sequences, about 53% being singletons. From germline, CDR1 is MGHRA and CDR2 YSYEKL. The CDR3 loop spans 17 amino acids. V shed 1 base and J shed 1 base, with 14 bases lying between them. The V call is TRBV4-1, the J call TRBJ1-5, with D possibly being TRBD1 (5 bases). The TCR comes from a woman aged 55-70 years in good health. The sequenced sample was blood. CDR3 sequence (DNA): TGCGCCAGCAGCCAAGGGGGGAGGGGTAAGAGCAATCAGCCCCAGCATTTT. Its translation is CASSQGGRGKSNQPQHF.